The 27 T cell receptor beta chains below were found in one sample sequenced in a study of T-cell reconstitution after alpha-beta-depleted transplantation in children. TCRbeta library preparation incorporated unique molecular identifiers. TCRdb analysed the PCR reads with MiXCR anew, one entry per CDR3 protein. There are nearly 400,000 distinct CDR3 sequences in the sample; over 20% occur only once, and around 4% lies in the top ten. The starting material was PBMCs from the stem cell graft donor, obtained from the stem cell graft. These receptor sequences come from a human donor who donated a stem cell graft to a child with acute myeloid leukemia.

This clonotype was found many times. The rearrangement joins TRBV20-1 to TRBJ1-2; 9 bases align to TRBD1. Trimming at V came to 0 bases and at J to 4 bases, leaving 3 bases not matched to a gene. Germline lookup yields CDR1 DFQATT and CDR2 SNEGSKA (reference sequence). CDR3 length: 14 amino acids. The CDR3: CSARDWDRVYGYTF. CDR3 bases: TGCAGTGCTAGAGATTGGGACAGGGTCTATGGCTACACCTTC.

This clonotype was observed a handful of times. This sequence joins TRBV27 and TRBJ2-7; D is possibly TRBD1 (6 bases). V gave up 0 bases and J gave up 5 bases, with 8 bases separating them. This CDR3 has 13 residues. Looked up from germline, CDR1 is MNHEY and CDR2 is SMNVEV (reference sequence). CDR3 loop: CASSLSDSNEQYF. The CDR3 DNA reads TGTGCCAGCAGTTTATCGGACAGTAACGAGCAGTACTTC.

This clonotype was found a few times. This rearrangement joins TRBV12-3 or TRBV12-4 to TRBJ2-7; D unclear. Between the trimmed V and J ends, which lost 3 bases and 4 bases, there was a span of 16 bases. This CDR3 contains 15 residues. CDR3 bases: TGTGCCAGCAGTTTGCGCACCGCGAGTTTGTACGAGCAGTACTTC. This sequence encodes CASSLRTASLYEQYF.

There are a few counts of this clonotype. The V gene is TRBV12-3 or TRBV12-4, the J gene TRBJ1-5, with 9 bases identical to TRBD1. V shed 6 bases, J shed 4 bases, and the junction held 7 bases outside the gene matches. The CDR3 covers 15 residues. CDR3 sequence reads: CASRGDRAANQPQHF. In DNA form, the CDR3 reads TGTGCCAGCAGGGGGGACAGGGCCGCAAATCAGCCCCAGCATTTT.

The sample holds a few counts of this clonotype. The chain combines TRBV5-1 with TRBJ1-2; weak D call: TRBD1 (5 bases). Deletions cut 0 bases from V and 8 bases from J, with 14 bases between. The CDR3 has 14 residues. From germline, CDR1 is SGHRS and CDR2 YFSETQ. The CDR3, as DNA: TGCGCCAGCAGCTTGGGAGGACAACTGCACGGCTACACCTTC. Its translation is CASSLGGQLHGYTF.

This sequence joins TRBV5-1 and TRBJ2-2, with D unclear. This CDR3 contains 14 residues. Germline CDR1 reads SGHRS; CDR2 reads YFSETQ. V was clipped by 0 bases and J by 3 bases, with 6 bases between them. The CDR3 nucleotides are TGCGCCAGCAGCTTGGAAAGGGACACCGGGGAGCTGTTTTTT. This encodes CASSLERDTGELFF.

This clonotype was seen a handful of times. The rearrangement joins TRBV20-1 to TRBJ1-1, with TRBD1 identical over 9 bases. This CDR3 comprises 14 residues. Germline trimming cut 6 bases from V and 3 bases from J; bases unmatched to any gene: 8. Germline CDR1 DFQATT, CDR2 SNEGSKA (reference sequence). The CDR3 DNA reads TGCAGTGCCGTTCGGGACAGGGTTTACACTGAAGCTTTCTTT. Protein: CSAVRDRVYTEAFF.

The CDR3 region is CASSFGGTGYTEAFF. The CDR3, as DNA: TGTGCCAGCAGCTTTGGAGGGACCGGGTACACTGAAGCTTTCTTT. V and J are TRBV3-1 and TRBJ1-1; D possibly corresponds to TRBD1 (5 bases). The CDR3 sequence is 15 residues long. The germline gives CDR1 LGHDT, CDR2 YNNKEL (reference sequence). Trimming removed 5 bases at V and 3 bases at J, with 16 bases between.

The CDR3 sequence is CASSLRPGTGVYEQYF. For the CDR3, the DNA is TGTGCCAGCAGTCTCCGCCCCGGGACAGGGGTGTACGAGCAGTACTTC. This sequence joins TRBV28 and TRBJ2-7, with 10 bases lining up with TRBD1. V lost 5 bases, J lost 4 bases, and 11 bases stayed unmatched. This CDR3 has 16 amino acids. Germline V gives CDR1 MDHEN, CDR2 SYDVKM.

CDR3 sequence: CASTQRLGVSYEQYF. The CDR3 DNA follows: TGTGCCAGCACCCAACGACTAGGGGTTAGTTACGAGCAGTACTTC. The chain employs TRBV28 and TRBJ2-7; possible D gene TRBD2, 6 bases. V shed 7 bases and J shed 4 bases, with 20 bases lying between them. This CDR3 has 15 residues. CDR1 and CDR2 from the germline V gene are MDHEN and SYDVKM. The full variable domain, rest sourced from reference TRBV28 and TRBJ2-7, is DVKVTQSSRYLVKRTGEKVFLECVQDMDHENMFWYRQDPGLGLRLIYFSYDVKMKEKGDIPEGYSVSREKKERFSLILESASTNQTSMYLCASTQRLGVSYEQYFGPGTRLTVT.

This clonotype was picked up a small number of times. This sequence joins TRBV29-1 and TRBJ2-2, with D perhaps TRBD2 (6 bases). CDR3 length: 12 amino acids. Germline V gene lookup returns CDR1 SQVTM and CDR2 ANQGSEA. Deletions cut 6 bases from V and 8 bases from J, with 13 bases between. CDR3 region: CSVRGLTGELFF. The CDR3 DNA sequence: TGCAGCGTCCGGGGGTTAACAGGGGAGCTGTTTTTT.

The chain uses TRBV5-1 and TRBJ2-3; 9 bases fit TRBD2. Germline CDR1 and CDR2: SGHRS and YFSETQ. V lost 4 bases to trimming and J lost 5 bases; unmatched junction nucleotides: 14. This CDR3 comprises 17 residues. CDR3 sequence reads: CASSTGLAGGGEDTQYF. For the CDR3, the DNA is TGCGCCAGCAGCACGGGACTAGCCGGTGGGGGGGAAGATACGCAGTATTTT.

This clonotype was found many times. The chain combines TRBV3-1 with TRBJ2-3; no definite D call. Germline V gives CDR1 LGHDT, CDR2 YNNKEL (reference sequence). The V end lost 4 bases, the J end lost 2 bases, and 13 bases lay between the germline ends. This CDR3 is 15 amino acids long. CDR3 region: CASSLDTSTTDTQYF. The CDR3 DNA reads as TGTGCCAGCAGCCTTGACACCTCAACCACAGATACGCAGTATTTT.

This clonotype was seen many times. V and J are TRBV20-1 and TRBJ2-3; 8 bases map to TRBD2. The CDR3 loop spans 13 amino acids. After removal of 7 bases from V and 1 base from J, the junction contained 4 bases not matched to a gene. Germline CDR1 is DFQATT and CDR2 is SNEGSKA (reference sequence). This CDR3 is CSEAGVGTDTQYF. The DNA for the CDR3 is TGCAGTGAAGCGGGAGTGGGCACAGATACGCAGTATTTT.

In this sample, this clonotype turned up many times. The chain recombines TRBV5-6 with TRBJ2-1; 8 bases align to TRBD1. The CDR3 has 15 residues. In germline, CDR1 is SGHDT, CDR2 YYEEEE. Losses at the gene ends were 6 bases for V and 4 bases for J; bases not matched to a gene: 9. In DNA, the CDR3 is TGTGCCAGCAATCAAAAGGACAGGGAGTACAATGAGCAGTTCTTC. It encodes CASNQKDREYNEQFF.

This clonotype showed up just a few times. This chain links TRBV10-3 with TRBJ2-2; perhaps TRBD1 as D (5 bases). The CDR3 loop spans 13 amino acids. Trimming removed 4 bases at V and 4 bases at J, with 7 bases between. Germline V lookup: CDR1 ENHRY, CDR2 SYGVKD. The CDR3 sequence: CAISGGSTGELFF. CDR3 DNA: TGTGCCATCAGTGGGGGCAGCACCGGGGAGCTGTTTTTT.

The chain links TRBV4-3 to TRBJ2-4; a weak D match, TRBD2 (6 bases). CDR3 size: 15 residues. V was shortened by 4 bases and J by 1 base, with 11 bases between the two germline ends. CDR1 and CDR2 (germline): LGHNA, YSLEER. CDR3 coding DNA: TGCGCCAGCAGCCTAACGGGGGACGCCAAAAACATTCAGTACTTC. Its protein product is CASSLTGDAKNIQYF.

This clonotype was detected many times. One end of the junction fails to match germline, which may point to a read error. This rearrangement joins TRBV25-1 to TRBJ1-2, with 8 bases identical to TRBD1. CDR1 and CDR2 from the germline V gene are MGHDK and SYGVNS. The length of the CDR3 is 12 residues. This CDR3 reads CASSGGTGLANF. In nucleotides, the CDR3 is TGTGCCAGCAGCGGCGGGACAGGTCTTGCTAACTTC.

The V gene is TRBV28, the J gene TRBJ1-2; no clear D. The CDR3 is 12 amino acids. CDR1 and CDR2 (germline): MDHEN, SYDVKM. Trimming pared 2 bases from V and 8 bases from J, leaving 9 bases between. This chain's CDR3 is CASSLQRRGYTF. DNA of the CDR3: TGTGCCAGCAGTTTACAGCGCCGAGGCTACACCTTC.

This clonotype has a count of ten or more. The chain links TRBV6-5 to TRBJ2-5; TRBD2 matches at 10 bases. Germline CDR1 and CDR2: MNHEY and SVGAGI. This CDR3 has 17 residues. V was pared by 4 bases and J by 5 bases, with 13 bases of the junction left unmatched. CDR3 protein: CASSWGRTSGLGETQYF. CDR3 nucleotide sequence: TGTGCCAGCAGTTGGGGGAGGACTAGCGGTCTAGGGGAGACCCAGTACTTC.

This clonotype was counted at least ten times. The chain uses TRBV20-1 and TRBJ1-2; the match to TRBD1 covers 8 bases. J gave up 2 bases and V 0 bases, and 8 bases lay outside the gene matches. This CDR3 is 16 amino acids long. Germline CDR1 is DFQATT and CDR2 is SNEGSKA (reference sequence). CDR3 amino acids: CSARDILRTGNYGYTF. CDR3 nucleotide sequence: TGCAGTGCTAGAGATATTCTTCGGACAGGGAACTATGGCTACACCTTC.

The chain has TRBV12-3 or TRBV12-4 and TRBJ1-3, with TRBD1 matching over 10 bases. Trimming took 9 bases from V and 0 from J; bases not matched to a gene: 5. The CDR3 sequence is 15 residues long. The CDR3 coding sequence is TGTGCCAGTATGGACAGGGGGAGCTCTGGAAACACCATATATTTT. It specifies CASMDRGSSGNTIYF.

This clonotype was observed at least ten times. CDR3 sequence: CASSYGTDYEQYF. CDR3 DNA sequence: TGTGCCAGCAGCTATGGGACAGACTACGAGCAGTACTTC. V and J are TRBV7-2 and TRBJ2-7, with TRBD1 identical over 7 bases. Per the germline V gene, CDR1 is SGHTA and CDR2 is FQGNSA. The CDR3 is 13 amino acids. The V and J ends lost 4 bases and 3 bases, in that order; junction bases with no gene match: 3. Filled out from reference TRBV7-2 and TRBJ2-7, the complete variable domain reads GAGVSQSPSNKVTEKGKDVELRCDPISGHTALYWYRQSLGQGLEFLIYFQGNSAPDKSGLPSDRFSAERTGGSVSTLTIQRTQQEDSAVYLCASSYGTDYEQYFGPGTRLTVT.

The rearrangement links TRBV29-1 to TRBJ2-1; 8 bases line up with TRBD2. After removal of 6 bases from V and 4 bases from J, the junction contained 14 bases not matched to a gene. The CDR3 contains 16 residues. Per germline, CDR1 SQVTM and CDR2 ANQGSEA. CDR3 DNA: TGCAGCGTGACGGGCGGCGGGGGGCGAAAATACAATGAGCAGTTCTTC. This sequence encodes CSVTGGGGRKYNEQFF.

This clonotype was recorded a few times. This chain joins TRBV29-1 and TRBJ2-1; TRBD2 agrees at 16 bases. Germline V lookup: CDR1 SQVTM, CDR2 ANQGSEA. The V gene end was trimmed by 0 bases and the J gene end by 0 bases; junction bases not matched to a gene: 8. The CDR3 loop spans 20 amino acids. CDR3 protein: CSVEDLGTSGRAISYNEQFF. Written as DNA, the CDR3 is TGCAGCGTTGAAGACCTCGGGACTAGCGGGAGGGCAATCTCCTACAATGAGCAGTTCTTC.

This sequence joins TRBV10-3 and TRBJ2-1; 15 bases align to TRBD2. Per germline, CDR1 ENHRY and CDR2 SYGVKD. The CDR3 runs to 16 residues. The V gene end was trimmed by 10 bases and the J gene end by 5 bases; junction bases not matched to a gene: 9. The DNA of the CDR3 is TGTGCCAACCCAGGGACTAGCGGGAGGTACGACAATGAGCAGTTCTTC. It translates to CANPGTSGRYDNEQFF.

The V and J genes are TRBV20-1 and TRBJ2-2; D uncertain. The ends were cut back, 0 bases at V and 0 bases at J, with 17 bases in the middle. Germline V gives CDR1 DFQATT, CDR2 SNEGSKA (reference sequence). CDR3 length: 18 amino acids. In DNA, the CDR3 is TGCAGTGCTAGAGATTTAAAAGACTTGTCGGCGAACACCGGGGAGCTGTTTTTT. Amino acids: CSARDLKDLSANTGELFF.